This record concerns one TCR beta chain sequence. The antigen remains unidentified. Sequencing was performed with immunoSEQ multiplex PCR; in TCRdb, only in-frame clones are kept and a portion is missing. The table includes about 85,000 clones, 88% detected once. The data are from a study of T cell responses to AZD1222 COVID-19 vaccine. Study-wide findings and caveats: Donors skewed white British and female; clonal diversity was possibly underestimated.

Germline CDR1 LGHDT, CDR2 YNNKEL (reference sequence). This CDR3 has 16 residues. With 3 bases clipped from V and 0 bases from J, the junction kept 7 bases outside the gene matches. This chain joins TRBV3-1 (or the pseudogene TRBV3-2) and TRBJ2-5, with TRBD2 matching over 7 bases. The TCR comes from an adult in good health. Sequences were derived from peripheral blood, sampled on day 0 of AZD1222 vaccination. The CDR3 region is CASSHVASGNQETQYF. The CDR3 coding sequence is TGTGCCAGCAGCCACGTGGCTAGCGGCAACCAAGAGACCCAGTACTTC.